The present T cell receptor beta chain was sequenced within a study of beta chain features in type 1 diabetes. Study-wide background: Sorted cells from all samples, numbering 107,917,701, were examined.

This clone turned up a few times. Its antigen is still unknown. The length of the CDR3 is 14 residues. CDR1 is SGHRS, CDR2 YFSETQ, per germline. The ends lost 3 bases at V and 4 bases at J; junction bases unmatched: 3. General observations from the study: Healthy donors had naive, central memory and Treg TCRB repertoires that appeared less similar than those seen among patients.

What was sequenced were expressed TCRB transcripts, since all of the isolated RNA had been reverse transcribed. Measured with immunoSEQ multiplex PCR; TCRdb has only the in-frame clones, and not every one. The data contain about 350,000 clones, around a fifth of them singletons. This receptor was identified in a woman younger than 30 in good health. The rearrangement links TRBV5-1 to TRBJ2-5, with TRBD1 matching 10 bases. Material: naive CD4+ T cells from blood. CDR3 sequence reads: CASSSGQGGETQYF. The CDR3 region has the DNA TGCGCCAGCAGCTCCGGACAGGGGGGAGAGACCCAGTACTTC. Full variable domain (outside the CDR3, taken from reference TRBV5-1 and TRBJ2-5): KAGVTQTPRYLIKTRGQQVTLSCSPISGHRSVSWYQQTPGQGLQFLFEYFSETQRNKGNFPGRFSGRQFSNSRSEMNVSTLELGDSALYLCASSSGQGGETQYFGPGTRLLVL.